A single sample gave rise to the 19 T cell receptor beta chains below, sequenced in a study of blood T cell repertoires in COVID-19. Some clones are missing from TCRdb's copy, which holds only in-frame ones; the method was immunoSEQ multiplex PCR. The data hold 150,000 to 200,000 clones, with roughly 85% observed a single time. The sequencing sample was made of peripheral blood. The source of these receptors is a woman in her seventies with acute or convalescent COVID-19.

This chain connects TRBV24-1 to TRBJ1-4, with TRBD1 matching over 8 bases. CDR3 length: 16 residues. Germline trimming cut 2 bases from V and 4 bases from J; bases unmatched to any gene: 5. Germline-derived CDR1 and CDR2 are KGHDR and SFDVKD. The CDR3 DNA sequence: TGTGCCACCAGTGATTCGACAGGGGAGAATAATGAAAAACTGTTTTTT. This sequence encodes CATSDSTGENNEKLFF.

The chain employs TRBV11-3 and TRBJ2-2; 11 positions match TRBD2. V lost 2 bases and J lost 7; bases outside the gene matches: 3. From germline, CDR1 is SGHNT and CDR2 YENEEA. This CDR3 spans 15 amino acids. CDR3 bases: TGTGCCAGCAGCTTAACTAGCGGGAGACGCGGGGAGCTGTTTTTT. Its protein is CASSLTSGRRGELFF.

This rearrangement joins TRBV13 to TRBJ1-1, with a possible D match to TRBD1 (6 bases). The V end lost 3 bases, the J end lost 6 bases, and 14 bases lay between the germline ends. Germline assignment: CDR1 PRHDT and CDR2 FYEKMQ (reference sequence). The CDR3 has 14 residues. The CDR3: CASSLGAKKPEAFF. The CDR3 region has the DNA TGTGCCAGCAGCTTGGGGGCTAAAAAGCCTGAAGCTTTCTTT.

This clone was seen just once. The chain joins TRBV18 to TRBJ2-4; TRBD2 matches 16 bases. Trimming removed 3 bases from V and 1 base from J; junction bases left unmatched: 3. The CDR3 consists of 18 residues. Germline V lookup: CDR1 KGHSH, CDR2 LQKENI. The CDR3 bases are TGTGCCAGCTCACCGGGACTAGCGGGAGGGCCCGCCAAAAACATTCAGTACTTC. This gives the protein CASSPGLAGGPAKNIQYF.

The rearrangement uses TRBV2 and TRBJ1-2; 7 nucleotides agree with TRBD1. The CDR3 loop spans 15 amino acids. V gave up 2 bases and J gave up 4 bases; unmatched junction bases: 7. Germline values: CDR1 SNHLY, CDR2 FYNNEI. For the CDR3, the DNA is TGTGCCAGCAGTGAATTTGACAGGGAAAGCTATGGCTACACCTTC. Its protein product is CASSEFDRESYGYTF.

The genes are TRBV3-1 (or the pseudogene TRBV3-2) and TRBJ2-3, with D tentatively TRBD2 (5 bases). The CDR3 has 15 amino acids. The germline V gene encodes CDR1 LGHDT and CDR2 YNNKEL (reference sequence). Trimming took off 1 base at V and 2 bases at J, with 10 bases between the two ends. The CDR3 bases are TGTGCCAGCAGCCAAGCAACTGGACTCACAGATACGCAGTATTTT. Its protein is CASSQATGLTDTQYF.

CDR3 residues: CATSDPLKLDGNNEQFF. The CDR3 DNA sequence: TGTGCCACCAGTGATCCTCTAAAGCTGGACGGGAACAATGAGCAGTTCTTC. The chain uses TRBV24-1 and TRBJ2-1, with D maybe TRBD2 (5 bases). Trimming removed 3 bases at V and 5 bases at J, with 19 bases between. This CDR3 contains 17 residues. The germline CDR1 and CDR2 sequences are KGHDR and SFDVKD.

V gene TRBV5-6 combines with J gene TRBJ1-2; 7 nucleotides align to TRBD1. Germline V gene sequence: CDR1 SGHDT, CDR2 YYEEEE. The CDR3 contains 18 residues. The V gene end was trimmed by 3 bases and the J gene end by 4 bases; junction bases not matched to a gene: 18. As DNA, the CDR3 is TGTGCCAGCAGCTCCATAACAGGGGCGGAGGTTGTTCGCTATGGCTACACCTTC. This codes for CASSSITGAEVVRYGYTF.

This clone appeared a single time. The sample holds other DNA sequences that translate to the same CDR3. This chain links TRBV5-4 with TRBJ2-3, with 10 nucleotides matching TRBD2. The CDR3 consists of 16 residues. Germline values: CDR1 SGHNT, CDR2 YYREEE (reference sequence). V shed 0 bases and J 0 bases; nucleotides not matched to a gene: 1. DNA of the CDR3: TGTGCCAGCAGCTTGGTACTAGCGGGAAGCACAGATACGCAGTATTTT. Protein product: CASSLVLAGSTDTQYF.

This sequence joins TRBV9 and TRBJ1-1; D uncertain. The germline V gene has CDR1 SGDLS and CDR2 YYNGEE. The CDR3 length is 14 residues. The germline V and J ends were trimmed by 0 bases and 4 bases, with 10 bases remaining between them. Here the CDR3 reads CASSVGGSSTEAFF. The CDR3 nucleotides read TGTGCCAGCAGCGTAGGAGGGAGTTCCACTGAAGCTTTCTTT.

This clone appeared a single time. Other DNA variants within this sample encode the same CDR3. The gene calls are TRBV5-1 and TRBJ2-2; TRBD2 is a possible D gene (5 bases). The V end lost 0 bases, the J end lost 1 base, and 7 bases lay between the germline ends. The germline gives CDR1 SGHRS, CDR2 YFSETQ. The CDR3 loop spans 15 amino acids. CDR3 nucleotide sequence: TGCGCCAGCAGCTTGGGAGGGATGAACACCGGGGAGCTGTTTTTT. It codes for CASSLGGMNTGELFF.

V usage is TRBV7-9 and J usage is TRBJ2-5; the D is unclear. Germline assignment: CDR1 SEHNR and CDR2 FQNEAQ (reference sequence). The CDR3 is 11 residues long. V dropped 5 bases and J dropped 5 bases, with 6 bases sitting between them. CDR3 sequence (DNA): TGTGCCAGCAGCCCCCGGGAGACCCAGTACTTC. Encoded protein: CASSPRETQYF.

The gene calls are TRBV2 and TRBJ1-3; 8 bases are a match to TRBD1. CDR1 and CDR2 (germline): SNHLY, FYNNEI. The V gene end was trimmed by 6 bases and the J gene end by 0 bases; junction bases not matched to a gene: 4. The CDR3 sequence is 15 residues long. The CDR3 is CASRTTGGSGNTIYF. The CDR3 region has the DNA TGTGCCAGCAGGACAACAGGGGGCTCTGGAAACACCATATATTTT.

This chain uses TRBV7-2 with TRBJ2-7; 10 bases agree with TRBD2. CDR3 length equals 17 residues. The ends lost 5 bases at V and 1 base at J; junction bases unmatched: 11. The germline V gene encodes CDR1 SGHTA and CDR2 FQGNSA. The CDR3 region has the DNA TGTGCCAGCAGCCCGAGGTCTAGCGGGAGTGGGTCCTACGAGCAGTACTTC. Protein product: CASSPRSSGSGSYEQYF.

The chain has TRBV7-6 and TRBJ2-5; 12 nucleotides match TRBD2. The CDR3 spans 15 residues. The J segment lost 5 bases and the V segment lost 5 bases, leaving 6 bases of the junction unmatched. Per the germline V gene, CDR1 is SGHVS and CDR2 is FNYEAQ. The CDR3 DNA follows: TGTGCCAGCAGCACCCGACTAGCGGGAGTGGAGACCCAGTACTTC. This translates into CASSTRLAGVETQYF.

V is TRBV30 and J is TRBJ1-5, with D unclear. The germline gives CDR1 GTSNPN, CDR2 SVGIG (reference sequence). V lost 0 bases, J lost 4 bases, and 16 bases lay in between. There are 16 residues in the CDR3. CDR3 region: CAWSVLGRSENQPQHF. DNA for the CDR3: TGTGCCTGGAGTGTACTGGGTAGGAGTGAGAATCAGCCCCAGCATTTT.

The CDR3 spells CASRLGGANLSGANVLTF. DNA of the CDR3: TGTGCCAGTCGTTTGGGGGGGGCCAACCTCTCTGGGGCCAACGTCCTGACTTTC. The chain has TRBV19 and TRBJ2-6, with D possibly TRBD2 on 7 matching bases. Trimming shortened V by 8 bases and J by 0 bases, and 20 bases separated the two germline ends. Germline V lookup: CDR1 LNHDA, CDR2 SQIVND (reference sequence). The CDR3 has 18 amino acids.

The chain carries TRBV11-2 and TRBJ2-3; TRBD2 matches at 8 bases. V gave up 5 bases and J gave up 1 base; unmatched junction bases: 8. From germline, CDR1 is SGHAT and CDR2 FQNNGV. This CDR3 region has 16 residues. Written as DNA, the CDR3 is TGTGCCAGCAGCCGTCCCACTAGCGGAGGCACAGATACGCAGTATTTT. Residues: CASSRPTSGGTDTQYF.

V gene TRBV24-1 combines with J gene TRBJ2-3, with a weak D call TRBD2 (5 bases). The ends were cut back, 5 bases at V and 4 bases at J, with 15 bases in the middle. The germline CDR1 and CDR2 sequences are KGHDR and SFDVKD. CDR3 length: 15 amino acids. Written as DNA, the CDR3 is TGTGCCACCAGTGGTGGTGGGGAGCTGCCAGATACGCAGTATTTT. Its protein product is CATSGGGELPDTQYF.